Here is one T cell receptor beta chain with its context. What it binds is not known. This entry comes from a study of graft-versus-host responses after intestinal transplantation. Study summary: Recipients underwent multivisceral, liver-intestinal, or isolated intestinal transplants. All recipients got anti-thymocyte globulin induction, then tacrolimus and steroids for approximately three years.

Here immunoSEQ multiplex PCR was the method, and the copy in TCRdb shows in-frame clones only, minus some. The sample lists 100,000 to 120,000 clones; about 94% were seen once. Findings and limits, study-wide: Marrow from the recipient contained GvH clones, some of which had appeared first in ileum or blood. Allografts from individuals with graft-donor T cell macrochimerism displayed high graft-versus-host to host-versus-graft clonal ratios.

The sequence was obtained from a human donor who received an intestinal transplant. The sample was unstimulated CD8+ T cells sorted from spleen or lymph node cells, taken before intestinal transplant.

CDR3 bases: TGTGCCTCTGGCTCACTAGGGGAGCAGTACTTC. Translated: CASGSLGEQYF. The chain has TRBV30 and TRBJ2-7, with a tentative D call TRBD2 (5 bases). This CDR3 is 11 amino acids long. CDR1 is GTSNPN and CDR2 is SVGIG in the germline V gene (reference sequence). The V end lost 7 bases, the J end lost 7 bases, and 14 bases lay between the germline ends.